This TCR beta chain was recorded in a study of cytomegalovirus exposure and HLA in healthy donors. Across the whole study: HLA-typed donors were the source of about 85 million unique TCRs, which an early data release held.

Losses at the gene ends were 4 bases for V and 1 base for J; bases not matched to a gene: 1. Germline V CDR1 and CDR2: MNHNY, SVGAGI (reference sequence). This CDR3 spans 13 amino acids. This clone was detected only a few times. Its antigen is unknown. Vbeta (60) and Jbeta (13) primers were used in the PCR. The repertoire was sequenced with immunoSEQ multiplex PCR; TCRdb's copy has only in-frame clones and lacks some. The sample lists under 150,000 clones, approximately 78% occurring once. Findings and caveats of the study: Specificity of three CMV-associated chains for CMV antigens was verified in vitro.

The chain has TRBV6-6 and TRBJ2-7; 7 nucleotides match TRBD2. Sequenced material: PBMCs. This sequence was found in a woman aged 40 to 50 in good health and CMV-seronegative. CDR3 sequence: CASSLGGSYEQYF. The CDR3 DNA follows: TGTGCCAGCAGTTTGGGGGGGTCCTACGAGCAGTACTTC.